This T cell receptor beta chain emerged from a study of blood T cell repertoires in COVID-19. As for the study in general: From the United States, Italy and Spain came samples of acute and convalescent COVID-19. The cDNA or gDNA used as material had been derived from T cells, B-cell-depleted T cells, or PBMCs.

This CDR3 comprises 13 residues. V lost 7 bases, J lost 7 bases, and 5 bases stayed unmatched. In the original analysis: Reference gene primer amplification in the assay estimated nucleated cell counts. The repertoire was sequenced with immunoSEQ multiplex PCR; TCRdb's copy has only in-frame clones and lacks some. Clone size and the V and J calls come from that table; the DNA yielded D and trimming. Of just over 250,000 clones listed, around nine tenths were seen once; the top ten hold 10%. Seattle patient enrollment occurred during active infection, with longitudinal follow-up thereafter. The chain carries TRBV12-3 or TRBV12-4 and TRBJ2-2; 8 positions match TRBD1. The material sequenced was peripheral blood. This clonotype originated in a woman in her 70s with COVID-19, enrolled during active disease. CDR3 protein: CASTRGLGGELFF. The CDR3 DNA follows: TGTGCCAGCACCAGGGGGCTCGGCGGGGAGCTGTTTTTT.